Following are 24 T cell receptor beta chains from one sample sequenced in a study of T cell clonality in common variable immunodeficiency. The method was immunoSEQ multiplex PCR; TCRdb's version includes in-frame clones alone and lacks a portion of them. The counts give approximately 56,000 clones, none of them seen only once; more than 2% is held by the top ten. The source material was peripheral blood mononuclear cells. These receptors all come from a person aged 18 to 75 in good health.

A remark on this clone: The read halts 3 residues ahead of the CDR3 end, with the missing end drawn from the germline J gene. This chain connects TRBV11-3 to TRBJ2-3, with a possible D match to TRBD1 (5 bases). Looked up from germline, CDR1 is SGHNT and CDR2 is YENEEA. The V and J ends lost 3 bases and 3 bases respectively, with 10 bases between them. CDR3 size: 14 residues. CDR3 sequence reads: CASSFESGTDTQYF. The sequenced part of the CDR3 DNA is TGTGCCAGCAGCTTCGAATCAGGGACAGATACG.

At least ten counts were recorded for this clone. The sequenced part of the CDR3 DNA is TGTGCCAGTAGTCCGATCCTTCACGGGGGGTTCAATGAG. This codes for CASSPILHGGFNE. The entire CDR3 protein reads CASSPILHGGFNEQFF. The rearrangement links TRBV19 to TRBJ2-1; 7 bases are shared with TRBD2. Read coverage stops 3 residues before the CDR3 terminus; the germline J gene supplies the remainder. Germline V CDR1 and CDR2: LNHDA, SQIVND (reference sequence). This CDR3 has 16 residues. V was clipped by 5 bases and J by 6 bases; unmatched bases: 13.

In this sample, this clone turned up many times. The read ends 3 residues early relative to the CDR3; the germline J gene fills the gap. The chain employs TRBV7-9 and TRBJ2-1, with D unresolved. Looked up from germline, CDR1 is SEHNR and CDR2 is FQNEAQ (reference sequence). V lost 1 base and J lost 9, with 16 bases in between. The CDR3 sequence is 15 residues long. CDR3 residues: CASSLGSYGFGEQFF. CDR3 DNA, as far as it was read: TGTGCCAGCAGCTTAGGGTCCTACGGTTTTGGTGAG.

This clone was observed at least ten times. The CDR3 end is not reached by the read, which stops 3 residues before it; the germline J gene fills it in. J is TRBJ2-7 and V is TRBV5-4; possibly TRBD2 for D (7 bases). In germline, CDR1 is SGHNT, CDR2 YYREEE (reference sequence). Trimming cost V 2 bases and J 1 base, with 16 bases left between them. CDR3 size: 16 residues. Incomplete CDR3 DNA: TGTGCCAGCAGCTTTTGGGGGGGCCGGGATTCCTACGAG. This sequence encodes CASSFWGGRDSYE. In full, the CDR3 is CASSFWGGRDSYEQYF.

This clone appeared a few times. CDR3: CASSHPAGGLYEQYF. Incomplete CDR3 DNA: TGTGCCAGCTCACATCCAGCGGGAGGGTTATACGAG. The chain couples TRBV18 to TRBJ2-7; 10 nucleotides agree with TRBD2. The CDR3 extends 3 residues past the end of the read, so its final part is completed from the germline J gene. The junction had 7 bases not matched to a gene; V was cut back by 4 bases and J by 4 bases. The length of the CDR3 is 15 residues. Per germline, CDR1 KGHSH and CDR2 LQKENI.

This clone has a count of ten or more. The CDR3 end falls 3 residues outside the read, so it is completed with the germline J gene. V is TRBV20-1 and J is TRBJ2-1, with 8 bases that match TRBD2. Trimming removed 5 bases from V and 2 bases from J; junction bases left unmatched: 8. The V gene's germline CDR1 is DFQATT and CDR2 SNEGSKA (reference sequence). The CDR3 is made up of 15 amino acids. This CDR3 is CSARPVAGTYNEQFF. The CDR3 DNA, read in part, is TGCAGTGCTCGGCCGGTAGCGGGAACCTACAATGAG.

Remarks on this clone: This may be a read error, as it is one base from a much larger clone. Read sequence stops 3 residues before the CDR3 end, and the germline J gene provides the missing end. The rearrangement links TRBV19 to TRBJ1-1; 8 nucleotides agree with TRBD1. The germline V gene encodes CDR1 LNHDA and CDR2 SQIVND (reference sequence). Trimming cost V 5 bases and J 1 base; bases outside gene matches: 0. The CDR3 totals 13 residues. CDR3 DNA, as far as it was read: TGTGCCAGTAGTGACAGGGGGAACACTGAA. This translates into CASSDRGNTE. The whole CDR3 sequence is CASSDRGNTEAFF.

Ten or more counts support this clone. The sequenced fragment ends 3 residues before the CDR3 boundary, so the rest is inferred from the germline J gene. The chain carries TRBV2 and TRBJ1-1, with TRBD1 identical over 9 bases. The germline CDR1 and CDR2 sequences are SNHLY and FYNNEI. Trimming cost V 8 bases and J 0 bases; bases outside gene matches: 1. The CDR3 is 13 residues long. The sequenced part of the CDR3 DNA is TGTGCCAGCGGACAGGGGCTGAACACTGAA. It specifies CASGQGLNTE. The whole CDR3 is CASGQGLNTEAFF.

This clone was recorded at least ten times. CDR3 protein: CASSQDRGQGITEAFF. The CDR3 DNA, read in part, is TGTGCCAGCAGCCAAGATCGGGGACAGGGAATCACTGAA. The V and J genes are TRBV4-2 and TRBJ1-1; 9 bases line up with TRBD1. The CDR3 end is not reached by the read, which stops 3 residues before it; the germline J gene fills it in. V shed 0 bases and J 4 bases; nucleotides not matched to a gene: 6. CDR3 size: 16 residues. CDR1 and CDR2 (germline): LGHNA, YNFKEQ.

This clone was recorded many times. CDR3 amino acids: CASSDRGLGNQPQHF. CDR3 DNA (partial): TGTGCCAGCAGTGACAGGGGTTTAGGGAATCAGCCC. V and J are TRBV2 and TRBJ1-5; perhaps TRBD1 as D (6 bases). The CDR3 is cut off 3 residues early in the read; its end comes from the germline J gene. Between the trimmed V and J ends, which lost 3 bases and 4 bases, there was a span of 13 bases. CDR1 and CDR2 (germline): SNHLY, FYNNEI. The CDR3 runs to 15 residues.

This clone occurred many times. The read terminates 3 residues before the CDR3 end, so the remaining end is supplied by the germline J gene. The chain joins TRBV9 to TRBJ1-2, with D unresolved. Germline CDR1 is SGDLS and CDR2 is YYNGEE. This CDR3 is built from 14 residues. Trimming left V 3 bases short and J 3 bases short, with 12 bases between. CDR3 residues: CASSAINTYYGYTF. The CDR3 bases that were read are TGTGCCAGCAGCGCAATCAACACCTACTATGGC.

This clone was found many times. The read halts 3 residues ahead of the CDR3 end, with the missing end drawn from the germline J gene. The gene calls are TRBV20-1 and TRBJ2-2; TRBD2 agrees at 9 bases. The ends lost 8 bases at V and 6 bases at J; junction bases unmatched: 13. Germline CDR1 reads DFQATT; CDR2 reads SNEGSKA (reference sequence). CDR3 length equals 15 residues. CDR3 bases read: TGCAGTTCCGTCGGCGGGGGGGCCGTCCCCGGGGAG. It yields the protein CSSVGGGAVPGE. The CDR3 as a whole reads CSSVGGGAVPGELFF.

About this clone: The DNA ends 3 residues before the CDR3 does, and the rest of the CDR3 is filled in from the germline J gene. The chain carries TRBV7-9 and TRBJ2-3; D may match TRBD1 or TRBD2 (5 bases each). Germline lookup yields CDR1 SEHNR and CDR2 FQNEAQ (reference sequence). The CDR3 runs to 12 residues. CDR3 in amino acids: CASSPVRETQYF. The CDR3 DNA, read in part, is TGTGCCAGCAGCCCCGTCAGGGAGACG.

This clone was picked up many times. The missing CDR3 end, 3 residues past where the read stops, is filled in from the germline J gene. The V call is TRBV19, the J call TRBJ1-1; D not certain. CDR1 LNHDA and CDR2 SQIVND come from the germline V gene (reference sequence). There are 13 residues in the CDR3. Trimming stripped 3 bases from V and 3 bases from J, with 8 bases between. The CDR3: CASSMKRDTEAFF. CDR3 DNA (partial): TGTGCCAGTAGTATGAAGAGGGACACTGAA.

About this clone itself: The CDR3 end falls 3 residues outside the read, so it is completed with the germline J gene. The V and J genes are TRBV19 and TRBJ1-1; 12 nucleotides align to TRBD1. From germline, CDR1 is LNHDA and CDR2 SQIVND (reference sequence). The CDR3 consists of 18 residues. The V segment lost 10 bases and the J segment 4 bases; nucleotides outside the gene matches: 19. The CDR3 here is CATAPRLGTGGAGTEAFF. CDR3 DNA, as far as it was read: TGTGCCACCGCCCCCAGATTAGGGACAGGGGGCGCGGGCACTGAA. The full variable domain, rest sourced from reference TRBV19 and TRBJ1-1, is DGGITQSPKYLFRKEGQNVTLSCEQNLNHDAMYWYRQDPGQGLRLIYYSQIVNDFQKGDIAEGYSVSREKKESFPLTVTSAQKNPTAFYLCATAPRLGTGGAGTEAFFGQGTRLTVV.

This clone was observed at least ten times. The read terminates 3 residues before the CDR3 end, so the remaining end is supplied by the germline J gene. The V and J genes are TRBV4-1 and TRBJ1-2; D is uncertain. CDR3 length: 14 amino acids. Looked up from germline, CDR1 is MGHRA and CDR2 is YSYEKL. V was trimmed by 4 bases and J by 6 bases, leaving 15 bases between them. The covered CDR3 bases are TGCGCCAGCAGCCCTAGGCGGCTTCCCAATGGC. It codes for CASSPRRLPNG. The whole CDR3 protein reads CASSPRRLPNGYTF.

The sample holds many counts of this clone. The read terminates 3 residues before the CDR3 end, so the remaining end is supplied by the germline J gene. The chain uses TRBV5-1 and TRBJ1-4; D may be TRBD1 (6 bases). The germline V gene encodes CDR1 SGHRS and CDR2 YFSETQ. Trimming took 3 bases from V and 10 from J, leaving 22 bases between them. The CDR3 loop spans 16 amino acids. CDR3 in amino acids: CASSSSEGGPGGKLFF. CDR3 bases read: TGCGCCAGCAGCTCCTCTGAAGGGGGACCGGGGGGAAAA.

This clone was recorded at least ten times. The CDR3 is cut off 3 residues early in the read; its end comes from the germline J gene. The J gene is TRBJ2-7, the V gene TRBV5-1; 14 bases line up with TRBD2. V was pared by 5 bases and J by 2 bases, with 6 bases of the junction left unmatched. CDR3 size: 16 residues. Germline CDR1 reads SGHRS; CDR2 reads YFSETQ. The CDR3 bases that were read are TGCGCCAGCAGATACCGACTAGCGGGAGGGCCCTACGAG. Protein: CASRYRLAGGPYE. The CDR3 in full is CASRYRLAGGPYEQYF.

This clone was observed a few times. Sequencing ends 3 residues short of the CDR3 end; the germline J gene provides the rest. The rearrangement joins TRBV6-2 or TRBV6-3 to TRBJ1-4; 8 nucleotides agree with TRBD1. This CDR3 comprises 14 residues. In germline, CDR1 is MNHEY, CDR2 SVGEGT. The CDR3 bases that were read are TGTGCCACCCAGGGGGCCTTTATTAATTCACCA. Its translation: CATQGAFINSP. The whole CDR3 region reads CATQGAFINSPLFF.

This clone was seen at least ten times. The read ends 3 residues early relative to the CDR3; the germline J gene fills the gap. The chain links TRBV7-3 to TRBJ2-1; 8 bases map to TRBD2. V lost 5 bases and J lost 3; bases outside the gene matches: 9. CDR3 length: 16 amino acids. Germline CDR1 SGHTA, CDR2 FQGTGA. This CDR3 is CASSHTGTRVYNEQFF. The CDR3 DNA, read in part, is TGTGCCAGCAGCCACACCGGGACTAGAGTCTACAATGAG. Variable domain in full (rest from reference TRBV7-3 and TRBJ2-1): GAGVSQTPSNKVTEKGKYVELRCDPISGHTALYWYRQSLGQGPEFLIYFQGTGAADDSGLPNDRFFAVRPEGSVSTLKIQRTERGDSAVYLCASSHTGTRVYNEQFFGPGTRLTVL.

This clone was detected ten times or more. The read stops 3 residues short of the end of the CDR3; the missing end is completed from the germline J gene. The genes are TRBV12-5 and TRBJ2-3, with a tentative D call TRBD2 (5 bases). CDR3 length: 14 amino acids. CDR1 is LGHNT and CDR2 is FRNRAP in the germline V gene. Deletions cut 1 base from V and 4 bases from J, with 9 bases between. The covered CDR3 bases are TGTGCTAGTGGTTTGGGGCCCGGGGCAGATACG. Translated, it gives CASGLGPGADT. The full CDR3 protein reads CASGLGPGADTQYF.

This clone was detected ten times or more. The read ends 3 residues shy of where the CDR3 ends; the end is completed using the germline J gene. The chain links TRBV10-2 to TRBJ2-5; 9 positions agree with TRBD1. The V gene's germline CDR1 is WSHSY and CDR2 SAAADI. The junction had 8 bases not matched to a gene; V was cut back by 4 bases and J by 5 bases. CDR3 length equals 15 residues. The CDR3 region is CASSVRDRVWETQYF. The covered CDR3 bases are TGCGCCAGCAGTGTCCGGGACAGGGTATGGGAGACC.

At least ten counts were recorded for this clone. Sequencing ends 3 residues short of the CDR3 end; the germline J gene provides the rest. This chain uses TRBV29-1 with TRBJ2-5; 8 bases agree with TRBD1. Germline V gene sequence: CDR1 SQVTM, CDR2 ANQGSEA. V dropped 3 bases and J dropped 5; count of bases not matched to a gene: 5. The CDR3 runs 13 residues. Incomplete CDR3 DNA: TGCAGCGTTGACCAGGGGGCAGTGGAGACC. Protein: CSVDQGAVET. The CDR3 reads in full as CSVDQGAVETQYF. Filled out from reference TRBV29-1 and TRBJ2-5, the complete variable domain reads SAVISQKPSRDICQRGTSLTIQCQVDSQVTMMFWYRQQPGQSLTLIATANQGSEATYESGFVIDKFPISRPNLTFSTLTVSNMSPEDSSIYLCSVDQGAVETQYFGPGTRLLVL.

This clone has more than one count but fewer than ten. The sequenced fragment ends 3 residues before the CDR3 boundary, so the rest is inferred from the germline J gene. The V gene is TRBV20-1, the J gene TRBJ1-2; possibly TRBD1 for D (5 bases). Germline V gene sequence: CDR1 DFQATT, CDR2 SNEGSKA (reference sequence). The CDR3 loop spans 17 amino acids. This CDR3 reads CSAPGTSGRAPQETYTF. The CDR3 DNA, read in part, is TGCAGTGCCCCCGGGACTAGCGGGAGGGCCCCCCAAGAGACC.